This entry lists 18 T cell receptor beta chains sequenced from one sample in a study of siplizumab effects on memory and regulatory T cells. Repertoires were generated with immunoSEQ multiplex PCR, while TCRdb's copy carries only in-frame clones and drops some. The sample includes roughly 120,000 clones, roughly 94% of them seen just once. The sequencing sample was made of Tregs sorted from blood. These receptor sequences come from a human donor in good health.

This chain connects TRBV5-6 to TRBJ1-2; D is perhaps TRBD1 (5 bases). V was clipped by 1 base and J by 4 bases, with 17 bases between them. CDR1 and CDR2 from the germline V gene are SGHDT and YYEEEE. The CDR3 runs 16 residues. CDR3 sequence: CASSLRDGPRVYGYTF. The CDR3 DNA is TGTGCCAGCAGCTTGAGGGACGGGCCGAGAGTCTATGGCTACACCTTC.

This chain connects TRBV2 to TRBJ2-1, with D hard to call. V lost 0 bases and J 7 bases, leaving 10 bases between the germline ends. There are 14 residues in the CDR3. From germline, CDR1 is SNHLY and CDR2 FYNNEI. CDR3 in DNA: TGTGCCAGCAGTGAAGCGGGAACGATAAATGAGCAGTTCTTC. Translated, it gives CASSEAGTINEQFF. Complete variable domain (other parts from reference TRBV2 and TRBJ2-1): EPEVTQTPSHQVTQMGQEVILRCVPISNHLYFYWYRQILGQKVEFLVSFYNNEISEKSEIFDDQFSVERPDGSNFTLKIRSTKLEDSAMYFCASSEAGTINEQFFGPGTRLTVL.

A single count supports this clone. The V call is TRBV18, the J call TRBJ2-1; TRBD2 matches at 11 bases. Germline values: CDR1 KGHSH, CDR2 LQKENI. V was clipped by 8 bases and J by 9 bases; unmatched bases: 6. This CDR3 is built from 13 residues. The CDR3 sequence is CASHLAGGGEQFF. The CDR3 region has the DNA TGTGCCAGCCACCTAGCGGGAGGTGGTGAGCAGTTCTTC. Full variable domain (rest looked up from reference TRBV18 and TRBJ2-1): NAGVMQNPRHLVRRRGQEARLRCSPMKGHSHVYWYRQLPEEGLKFMVYLQKENIIDESGMPKERFSAEFPKEGPSILRIQQVVRGDSAAYFCASHLAGGGEQFFGPGTRLTVL.

The V gene is TRBV6-5, the J gene TRBJ2-7; D call uncertain. Germline values: CDR1 MNHEY, CDR2 SVGAGI. This CDR3 contains 13 residues. Trimming left V 2 bases short and J 2 bases short, with 7 bases between. For the CDR3, the DNA is TGTGCCAGCAGTTACGGAAGGGCCTACGAGCAGTACTTC. Translation gives CASSYGRAYEQYF.

This chain uses TRBV7-2 with TRBJ2-7, with 11 bases that match TRBD1. Germline V gives CDR1 SGHTA, CDR2 FQGNSA. Trimming cost V 6 bases and J 6 bases; bases outside gene matches: 7. This CDR3 has 14 residues. CDR3 DNA: TGTGCCAGCAGGAGGACAGGGGGCCGTTTCGAGCAGTACTTC. It translates to CASRRTGGRFEQYF.

V usage is TRBV4-1 and J usage is TRBJ2-6; D perhaps matches TRBD1 (5 bases). This CDR3 is built from 19 residues. CDR1 MGHRA and CDR2 YSYEKL come from the germline V gene. V was trimmed by 1 base and J by 1 base, leaving 17 bases between them. The CDR3 spells CASSQGSRGFPSGANVLTF. CDR3 DNA: TGCGCCAGCAGCCAAGGTTCAAGGGGTTTTCCGTCTGGGGCCAACGTCCTGACTTTC.

The chain carries TRBV9 and TRBJ2-5; D unresolved. The ends were cut back, 4 bases at V and 5 bases at J, with 24 bases in the middle. The CDR3 extends over 17 amino acids. CDR1 is SGDLS and CDR2 is YYNGEE in the germline V gene. The CDR3 DNA follows: TGTGCCAGCAGCTCCCCGTGGTCGGGCATAGGTTGGGAGACCCAGTACTTC. Protein sequence: CASSSPWSGIGWETQYF. Filled out from reference TRBV9 and TRBJ2-5, the complete variable domain reads DSGVTQTPKHLITATGQRVTLRCSPRSGDLSVYWYQQSLDQGLQFLIQYYNGEERAKGNILERFSAQQFPDLHSELNLSSLELGDSALYFCASSSPWSGIGWETQYFGPGTRLLVL.

This sequence joins TRBV18 and TRBJ2-7, with TRBD1 identical over 7 bases. Per the germline V gene, CDR1 is KGHSH and CDR2 is LQKENI. V trimming: 5 bases; J trimming: 3 bases; junction bases outside the gene matches: 4. The CDR3 runs to 13 residues. The DNA for the CDR3 is TGTGCCAGCTCATCGGGACAGTACTACGAGCAGTACTTC. It is translated as CASSSGQYYEQYF.

The genes are TRBV6-1 and TRBJ1-2, with D unclear. Trimming took 6 bases from V and 4 from J, leaving 15 bases between them. CDR1 is MNHNS, CDR2 SASEGT, per germline. The CDR3 is 14 amino acids. The CDR3 loop reads CASSATRTSYGYTF. Here the CDR3 DNA reads TGTGCCAGCAGCGCTACACGGACCAGCTATGGCTACACCTTC.

The chain has TRBV14 and TRBJ2-5; D is possibly TRBD1 (5 bases). The CDR3 length is 16 residues. With 3 bases removed from V and 2 bases from J, the gap between germline ends came to 16 bases. Germline CDR1 is SGHDN and CDR2 is FVKESK. The CDR3 spells CASSQPGSVRQETQYF. CDR3 bases: TGTGCCAGCAGCCAGCCAGGGTCGGTGCGGCAAGAGACCCAGTACTTC.

This chain uses TRBV7-9 with TRBJ2-3; TRBD2 agrees at 8 bases. V shed 3 bases and J 4 bases; nucleotides not matched to a gene: 6. Germline V gene sequence: CDR1 SEHNR, CDR2 FQNEAQ (reference sequence). The CDR3 totals 15 residues. CDR3 protein: CASSFTGGAPDTQYF. The CDR3 nucleotides read TGTGCCAGCAGCTTTACGGGAGGGGCACCAGATACGCAGTATTTT.

This chain links TRBV5-4 with TRBJ2-5; no clear D. Germline lookup yields CDR1 SGHNT and CDR2 YYREEE (reference sequence). The CDR3 contains 12 residues. The V and J ends lost 3 bases and 2 bases respectively, with 5 bases between them. CDR3 amino acids: CASSSPQETQYF. In DNA, the CDR3 is TGTGCCAGCAGCTCCCCGCAAGAGACCCAGTACTTC.

The chain is built from TRBV6-5 and TRBJ2-7; D is unresolved. V was cut by 6 bases and J by 2 bases, with 5 bases left in between. Germline CDR1 and CDR2: MNHEY and SVGAGI. This CDR3 contains 11 residues. CDR3 bases: TGTGCCAGCAGAGACCCCTACGAGCAGTACTTC. This sequence encodes CASRDPYEQYF.

This chain connects TRBV5-1 to TRBJ2-3; TRBD2 matches 14 bases. This CDR3 is built from 16 residues. In germline, CDR1 is SGHRS, CDR2 YFSETQ. The V gene end was trimmed by 4 bases and the J gene end by 4 bases; junction bases not matched to a gene: 5. CDR3 protein: CASSLGLAGVADTQYF. The CDR3 DNA reads as TGCGCCAGCAGCCTGGGACTAGCGGGAGTTGCAGATACGCAGTATTTT.

V is TRBV10-3 and J is TRBJ2-4, with D uncertain. Trimming stripped 10 bases from V and 5 bases from J, with 12 bases between. Germline V gene data show CDR1 as ENHRY and CDR2 as SYGVKD. The CDR3 extends over 12 amino acids. The CDR3 loop reads CATLGVQNIQYF. DNA of the CDR3: TGTGCCACCCTCGGTGTTCAAAACATTCAGTACTTC.

The chain employs TRBV10-3 and TRBJ2-7; D call uncertain. Between the trimmed V and J ends, which lost 6 bases and 3 bases, there was a span of 15 bases. The V gene's germline CDR1 is ENHRY and CDR2 SYGVKD. The CDR3 consists of 14 residues. The CDR3 bases are TGTGCCATCAGGGAAACACCATCCATCTACGAGCAGTACTTC. As protein: CAIRETPSIYEQYF.

The rearrangement uses TRBV15 and TRBJ2-3; D remains ambiguous. This CDR3 has 14 amino acids. Trimming took 0 bases from V and 3 from J, leaving 7 bases between them. Looked up from germline, CDR1 is LNHNV and CDR2 is YYDKDF (reference sequence). Here the CDR3 DNA reads TGTGCCACCAGCAGAGAACCCGGGACAGATACGCAGTATTTT. This gives the protein CATSREPGTDTQYF.

V usage is TRBV15 and J usage is TRBJ2-1; 10 nucleotides agree with TRBD2. After removal of 6 bases from V and 8 bases from J, the junction contained 7 bases not matched to a gene. Germline V gene data show CDR1 as LNHNV and CDR2 as YYDKDF (reference sequence). This CDR3 contains 14 residues. CDR3 bases: TGTGCCACCAGGGAGGGACTAGCGTTCTATGAGCAGTTCTTC. Translated: CATREGLAFYEQFF. Supplemented by reference TRBV15 and TRBJ2-1, the full variable domain reads DAMVIQNPRYQVTQFGKPVTLSCSQTLNHNVMYWYQQKSSQAPKLLFHYYDKDFNNEADTPDNFQSRRPNTSFCFLDIRSPGLGDTAMYLCATREGLAFYEQFFGPGTRLTVL.